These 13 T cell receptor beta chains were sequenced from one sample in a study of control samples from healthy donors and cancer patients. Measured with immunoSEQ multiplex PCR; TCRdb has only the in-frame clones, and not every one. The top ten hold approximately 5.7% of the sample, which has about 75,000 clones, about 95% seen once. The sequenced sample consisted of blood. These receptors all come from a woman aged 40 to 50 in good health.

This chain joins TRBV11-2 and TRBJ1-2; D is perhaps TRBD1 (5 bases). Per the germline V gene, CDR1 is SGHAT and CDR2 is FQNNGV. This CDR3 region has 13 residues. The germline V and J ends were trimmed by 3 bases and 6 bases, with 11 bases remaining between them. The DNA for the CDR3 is TGTGCCAGCAGCTTCAGGTGGGGGGATGGCTACACCTTC. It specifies CASSFRWGDGYTF. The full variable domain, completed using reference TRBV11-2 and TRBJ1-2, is EAGVAQSPRYKIIEKRQSVAFWCNPISGHATLYWYQQILGQGPKLLIQFQNNGVVDDSQLPKDRFSAERLKGVDSTLKIQPAKLEDSAVYLCASSFRWGDGYTFGSGTRLTVV.

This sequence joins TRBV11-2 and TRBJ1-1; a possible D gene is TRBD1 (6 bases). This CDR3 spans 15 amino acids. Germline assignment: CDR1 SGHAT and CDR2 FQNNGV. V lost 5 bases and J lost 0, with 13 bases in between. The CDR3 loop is CASSHGQFLNTEAFF. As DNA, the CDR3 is TGTGCCAGCAGCCACGGACAGTTCCTGAACACTGAAGCTTTCTTT.

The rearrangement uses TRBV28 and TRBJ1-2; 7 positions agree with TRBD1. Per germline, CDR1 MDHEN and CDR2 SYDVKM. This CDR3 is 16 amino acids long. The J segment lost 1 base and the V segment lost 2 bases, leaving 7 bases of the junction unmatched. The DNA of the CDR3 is TGTGCCAGCAGTTTAGAACAGGGGAAGTATAACTATGGCTACACCTTC. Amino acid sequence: CASSLEQGKYNYGYTF.

Here the CDR3 DNA reads TGCGCCAGCAGCCAAGAAAACCCCTACTACGAGCAGTACTTC. It encodes CASSQENPYYEQYF. V and J are TRBV4-1 and TRBJ2-7; the D is unclear. The CDR3 runs 14 residues. V lost 0 bases to trimming and J lost 3 bases, with 9 bases between them. Germline V gives CDR1 MGHRA, CDR2 YSYEKL.

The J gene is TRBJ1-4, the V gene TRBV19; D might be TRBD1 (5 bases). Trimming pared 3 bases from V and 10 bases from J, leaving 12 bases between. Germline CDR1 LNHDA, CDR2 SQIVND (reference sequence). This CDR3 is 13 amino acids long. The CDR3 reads CASSIGRGGKLFF. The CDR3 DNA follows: TGTGCCAGTAGTATCGGAAGGGGCGGAAAACTGTTTTTT.

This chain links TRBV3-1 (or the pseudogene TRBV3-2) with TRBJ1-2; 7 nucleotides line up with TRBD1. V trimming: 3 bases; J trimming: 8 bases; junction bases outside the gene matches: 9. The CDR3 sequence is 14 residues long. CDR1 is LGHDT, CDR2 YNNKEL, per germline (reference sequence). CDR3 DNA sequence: TGTGCCAGCAGCCATCCCAGGGGGGGATTAGGCTACACCTTC. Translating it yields CASSHPRGGLGYTF.

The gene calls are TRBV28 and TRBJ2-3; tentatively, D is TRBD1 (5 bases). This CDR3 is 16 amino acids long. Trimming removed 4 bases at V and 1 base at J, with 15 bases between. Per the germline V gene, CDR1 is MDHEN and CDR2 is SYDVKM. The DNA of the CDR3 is TGTGCCAGCAGTTCGTTAGGGGTCGTCCGCACAGATACGCAGTATTTT. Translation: CASSSLGVVRTDTQYF.

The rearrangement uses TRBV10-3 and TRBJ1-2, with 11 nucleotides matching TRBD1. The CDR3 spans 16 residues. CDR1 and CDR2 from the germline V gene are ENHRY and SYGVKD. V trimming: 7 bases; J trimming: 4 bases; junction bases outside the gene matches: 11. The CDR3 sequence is CAITPLTGTGGYGYTF. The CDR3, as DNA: TGTGCCATCACCCCACTAACCGGGACAGGGGGCTATGGCTACACCTTC.

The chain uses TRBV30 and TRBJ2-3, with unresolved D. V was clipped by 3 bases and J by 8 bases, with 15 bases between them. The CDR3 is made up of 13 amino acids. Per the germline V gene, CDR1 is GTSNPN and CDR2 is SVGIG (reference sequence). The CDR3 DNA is TGTGCCTGGAGGGCGCCACCAGCAGTTACGCAGTATTTT. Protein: CAWRAPPAVTQYF.

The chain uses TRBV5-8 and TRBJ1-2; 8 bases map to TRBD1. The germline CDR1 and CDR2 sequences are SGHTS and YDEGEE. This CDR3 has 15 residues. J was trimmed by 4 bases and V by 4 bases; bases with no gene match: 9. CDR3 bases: TGTGCCAGCAGCCCTGGCCCCGGACAGGGCTATGGCTACACCTTC. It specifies CASSPGPGQGYGYTF.

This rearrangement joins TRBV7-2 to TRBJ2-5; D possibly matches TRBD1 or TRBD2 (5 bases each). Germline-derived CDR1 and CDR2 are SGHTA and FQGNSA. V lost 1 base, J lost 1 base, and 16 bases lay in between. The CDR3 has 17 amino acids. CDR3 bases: TGTGCCAGCAGCTTAGTCGGGGCCCAGGGTGGCCAAGAGACCCAGTACTTC. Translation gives CASSLVGAQGGQETQYF.

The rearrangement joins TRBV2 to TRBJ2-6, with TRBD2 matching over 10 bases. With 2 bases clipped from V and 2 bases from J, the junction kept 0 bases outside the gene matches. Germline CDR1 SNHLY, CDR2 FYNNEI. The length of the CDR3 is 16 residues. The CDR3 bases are TGTGCCAGCAGTGAAACTAGCGGGACTGGGGCCAACGTCCTGACTTTC. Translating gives CASSETSGTGANVLTF.

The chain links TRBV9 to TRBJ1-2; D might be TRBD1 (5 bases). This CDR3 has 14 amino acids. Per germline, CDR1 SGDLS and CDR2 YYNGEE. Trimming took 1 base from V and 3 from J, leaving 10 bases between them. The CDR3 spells CASSVSWGDYGYTF. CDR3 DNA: TGTGCCAGCAGCGTATCCTGGGGGGACTATGGCTACACCTTC.